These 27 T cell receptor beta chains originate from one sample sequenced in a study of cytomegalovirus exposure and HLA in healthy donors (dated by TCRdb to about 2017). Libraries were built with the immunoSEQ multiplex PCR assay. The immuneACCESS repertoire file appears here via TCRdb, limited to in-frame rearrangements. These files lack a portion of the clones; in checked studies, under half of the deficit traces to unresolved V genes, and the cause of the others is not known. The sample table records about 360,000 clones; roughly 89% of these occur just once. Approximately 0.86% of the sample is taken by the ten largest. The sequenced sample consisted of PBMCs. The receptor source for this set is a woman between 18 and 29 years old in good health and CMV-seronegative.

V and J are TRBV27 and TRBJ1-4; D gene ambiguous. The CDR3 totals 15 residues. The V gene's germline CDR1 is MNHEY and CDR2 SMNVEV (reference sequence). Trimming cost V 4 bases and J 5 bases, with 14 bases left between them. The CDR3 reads CASSSAGRPNEKLFF. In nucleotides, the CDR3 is TGTGCCAGCAGTTCCGCCGGGAGGCCGAATGAAAAACTGTTTTTT.

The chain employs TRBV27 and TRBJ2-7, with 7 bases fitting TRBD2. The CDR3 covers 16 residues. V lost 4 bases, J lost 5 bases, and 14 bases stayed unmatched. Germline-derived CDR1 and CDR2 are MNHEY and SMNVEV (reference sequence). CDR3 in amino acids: CASSSSWGGSSDEQYF. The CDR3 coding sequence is TGTGCCAGCAGTTCGTCCTGGGGGGGATCTAGCGACGAGCAGTACTTC.

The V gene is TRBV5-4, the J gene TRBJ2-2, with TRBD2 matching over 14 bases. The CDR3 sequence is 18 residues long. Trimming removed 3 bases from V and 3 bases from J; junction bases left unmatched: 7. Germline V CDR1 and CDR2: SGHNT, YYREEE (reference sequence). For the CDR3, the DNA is TGTGCCAGCAGCTCCGGGACTAGCGGGAGCCATTACACCGGGGAGCTGTTTTTT. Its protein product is CASSSGTSGSHYTGELFF.

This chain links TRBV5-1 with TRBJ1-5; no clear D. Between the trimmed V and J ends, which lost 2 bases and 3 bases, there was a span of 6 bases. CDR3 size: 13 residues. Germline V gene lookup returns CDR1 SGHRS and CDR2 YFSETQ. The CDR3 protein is CASSFGDNQPQHF. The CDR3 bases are TGCGCCAGCAGCTTCGGGGACAATCAGCCCCAGCATTTT. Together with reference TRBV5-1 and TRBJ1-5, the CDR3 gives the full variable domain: KAGVTQTPRYLIKTRGQQVTLSCSPISGHRSVSWYQQTPGQGLQFLFEYFSETQRNKGNFPGRFSGRQFSNSRSEMNVSTLELGDSALYLCASSFGDNQPQHFGDGTRLSIL.

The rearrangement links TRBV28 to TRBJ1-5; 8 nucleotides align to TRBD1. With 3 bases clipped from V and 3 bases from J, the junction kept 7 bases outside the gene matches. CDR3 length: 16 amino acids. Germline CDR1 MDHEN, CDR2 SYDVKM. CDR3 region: CASSFPGTGYNQPQHF. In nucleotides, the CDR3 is TGTGCCAGCAGTTTCCCCGGGACAGGCTACAATCAGCCCCAGCATTTT.

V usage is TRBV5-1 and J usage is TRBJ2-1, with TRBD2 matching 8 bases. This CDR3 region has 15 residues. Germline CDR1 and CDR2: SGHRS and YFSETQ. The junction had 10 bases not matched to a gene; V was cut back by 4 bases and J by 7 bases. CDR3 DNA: TGCGCCAGCAGCCCCTCCGGGGGGGGTGGGAATGAGCAGTTCTTC. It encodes CASSPSGGGGNEQFF.

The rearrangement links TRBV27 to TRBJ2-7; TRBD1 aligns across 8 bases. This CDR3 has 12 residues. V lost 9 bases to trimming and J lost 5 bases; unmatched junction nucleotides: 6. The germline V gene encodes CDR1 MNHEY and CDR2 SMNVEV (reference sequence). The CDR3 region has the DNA TGTGCCAGTAGGGCAGGGGGCAACGAGCAGTACTTC. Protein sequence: CASRAGGNEQYF.

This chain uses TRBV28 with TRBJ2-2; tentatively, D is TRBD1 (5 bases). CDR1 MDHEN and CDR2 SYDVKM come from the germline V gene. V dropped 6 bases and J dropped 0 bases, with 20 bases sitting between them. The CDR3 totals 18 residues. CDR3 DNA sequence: TGTGCCAGCAGCCCCCTTATTGTAAGACAGCCGAACACCGGGGAGCTGTTTTTT. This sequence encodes CASSPLIVRQPNTGELFF.

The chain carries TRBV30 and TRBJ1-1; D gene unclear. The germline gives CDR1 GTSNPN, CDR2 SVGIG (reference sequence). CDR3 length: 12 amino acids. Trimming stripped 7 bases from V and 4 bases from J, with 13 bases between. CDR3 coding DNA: TGTGCCTCCTACTCTACTGGCACTGAAGCTTTCTTT. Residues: CASYSTGTEAFF. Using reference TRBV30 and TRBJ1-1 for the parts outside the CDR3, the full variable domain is SQTIHQWPATLVQPVGSPLSLECTVEGTSNPNLYWYRQAAGRGLQLLFYSVGIGQISSEVPQNLSASRPQDRQFILSSKKLLLSDSGFYLCASYSTGTEAFFGQGTRLTVV.

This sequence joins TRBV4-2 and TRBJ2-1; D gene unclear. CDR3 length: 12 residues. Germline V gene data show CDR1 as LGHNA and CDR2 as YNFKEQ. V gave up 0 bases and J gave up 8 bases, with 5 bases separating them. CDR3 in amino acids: CASSQESYEQFF. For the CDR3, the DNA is TGTGCCAGCAGCCAAGAAAGCTATGAGCAGTTCTTC.

The CDR3 DNA reads as TGTGCCAGCAGTCAACGGGGGGTGGCTGAAGCTTTCTTT. Translated, it gives CASSQRGVAEAFF. The chain has TRBV2 and TRBJ1-1, with D possibly TRBD1 on 5 matching bases. Germline V gene sequence: CDR1 SNHLY, CDR2 FYNNEI. The CDR3 extends over 13 amino acids. The V end was cut by 5 bases, the J end by 6 bases, with 13 bases between.

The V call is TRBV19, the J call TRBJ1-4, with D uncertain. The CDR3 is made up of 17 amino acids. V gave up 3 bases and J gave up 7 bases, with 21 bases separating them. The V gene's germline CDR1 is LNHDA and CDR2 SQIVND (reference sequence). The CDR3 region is CASSILPDSVSGEKLFF. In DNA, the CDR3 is TGTGCCAGTAGTATTCTCCCGGACTCTGTGAGTGGTGAAAAACTGTTTTTT. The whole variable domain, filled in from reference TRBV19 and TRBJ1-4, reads DGGITQSPKYLFRKEGQNVTLSCEQNLNHDAMYWYRQDPGQGLRLIYYSQIVNDFQKGDIAEGYSVSREKKESFPLTVTSAQKNPTAFYLCASSILPDSVSGEKLFFGSGTQLSVL.

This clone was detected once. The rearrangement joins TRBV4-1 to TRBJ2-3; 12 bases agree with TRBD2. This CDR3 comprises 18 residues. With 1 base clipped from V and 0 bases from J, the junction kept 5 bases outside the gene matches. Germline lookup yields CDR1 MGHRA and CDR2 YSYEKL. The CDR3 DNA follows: TGCGCCAGCAGCCAAGTTTGGACTAGCGGGACTAGCACAGATACGCAGTATTTT. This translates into CASSQVWTSGTSTDTQYF.

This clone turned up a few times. The CDR3 region is CASSRGRGSPETQYF. The CDR3 region has the DNA TGTGCCAGCAGCCGCGGGCGGGGGTCTCCGGAGACCCAGTACTTC. The V gene is TRBV7-8, the J gene TRBJ2-5; TRBD2 aligns across 7 bases. V was clipped by 5 bases and J by 5 bases; unmatched bases: 11. Germline-derived CDR1 and CDR2 are SGHVS and FQNEAQ. There are 15 residues in the CDR3.

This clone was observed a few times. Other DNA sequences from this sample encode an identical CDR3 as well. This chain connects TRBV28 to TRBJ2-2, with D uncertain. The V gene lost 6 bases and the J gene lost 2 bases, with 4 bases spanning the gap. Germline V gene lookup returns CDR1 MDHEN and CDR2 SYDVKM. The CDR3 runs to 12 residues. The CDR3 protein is CASSLNTGELFF. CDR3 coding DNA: TGTGCCAGCAGCCTAAACACCGGGGAGCTGTTTTTT.

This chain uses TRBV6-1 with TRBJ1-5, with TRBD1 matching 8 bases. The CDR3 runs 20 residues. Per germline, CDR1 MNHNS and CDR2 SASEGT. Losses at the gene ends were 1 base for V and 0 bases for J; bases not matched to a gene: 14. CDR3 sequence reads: CASSEGREQGAIISNQPQHF. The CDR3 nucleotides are TGTGCCAGCAGTGAAGGGAGGGAGCAGGGGGCGATCATTAGCAATCAGCCCCAGCATTTT.

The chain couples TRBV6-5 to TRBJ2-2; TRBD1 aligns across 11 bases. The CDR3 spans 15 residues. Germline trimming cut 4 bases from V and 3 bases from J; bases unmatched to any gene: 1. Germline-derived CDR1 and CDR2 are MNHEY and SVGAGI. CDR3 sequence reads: CASSSGQGDTGELFF. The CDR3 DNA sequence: TGTGCCAGCAGTTCGGGACAGGGGGACACCGGGGAGCTGTTTTTT.

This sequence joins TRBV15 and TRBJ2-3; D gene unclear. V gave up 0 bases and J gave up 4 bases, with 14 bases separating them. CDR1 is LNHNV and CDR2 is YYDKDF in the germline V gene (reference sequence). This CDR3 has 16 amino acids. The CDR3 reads CATSREIFPRADTQYF. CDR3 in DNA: TGTGCCACCAGCAGAGAAATATTCCCTAGAGCAGATACGCAGTATTTT.

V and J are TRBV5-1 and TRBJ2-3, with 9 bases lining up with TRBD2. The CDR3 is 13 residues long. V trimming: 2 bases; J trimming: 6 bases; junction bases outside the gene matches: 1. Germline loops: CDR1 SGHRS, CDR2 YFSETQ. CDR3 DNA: TGCGCCAGCAGCTTTAGCGGGAGCGATACGCAGTATTTT. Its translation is CASSFSGSDTQYF.

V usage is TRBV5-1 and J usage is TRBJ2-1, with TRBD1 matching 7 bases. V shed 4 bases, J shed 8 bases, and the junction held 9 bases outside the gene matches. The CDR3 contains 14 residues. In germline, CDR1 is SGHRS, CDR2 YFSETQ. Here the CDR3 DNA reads TGCGCCAGCAGCGCCCGACAGGGTTTTTATGAGCAGTTCTTC. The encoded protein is CASSARQGFYEQFF. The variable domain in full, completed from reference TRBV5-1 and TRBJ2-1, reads KAGVTQTPRYLIKTRGQQVTLSCSPISGHRSVSWYQQTPGQGLQFLFEYFSETQRNKGNFPGRFSGRQFSNSRSEMNVSTLELGDSALYLCASSARQGFYEQFFGPGTRLTVL.

DNA for the CDR3: TGTGCCAGCAGTGGCCCTCGACAAGGCCCCTCTGGAAACACCATATATTTT. Translated: CASSGPRQGPSGNTIYF. The gene calls are TRBV2 and TRBJ1-3, with D uncertain. From germline, CDR1 is SNHLY and CDR2 FYNNEI. Trimming pared 4 bases from V and 0 bases from J, leaving 16 bases between. The CDR3 has 17 amino acids.

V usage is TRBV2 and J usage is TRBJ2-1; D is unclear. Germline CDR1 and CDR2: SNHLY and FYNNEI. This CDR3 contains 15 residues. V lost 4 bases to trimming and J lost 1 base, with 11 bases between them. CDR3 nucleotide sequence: TGTGCCAGCAGTGCCCGGGTCCCATCCTACAATGAGCAGTTCTTC. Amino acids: CASSARVPSYNEQFF.

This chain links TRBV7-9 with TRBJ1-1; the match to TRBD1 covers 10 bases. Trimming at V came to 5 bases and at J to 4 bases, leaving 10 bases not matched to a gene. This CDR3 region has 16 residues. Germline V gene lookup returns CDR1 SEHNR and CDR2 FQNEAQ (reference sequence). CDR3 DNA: TGTGCCAGCAGCGATCTCGGGACAGGGGATAGCACTGAAGCTTTCTTT. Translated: CASSDLGTGDSTEAFF.

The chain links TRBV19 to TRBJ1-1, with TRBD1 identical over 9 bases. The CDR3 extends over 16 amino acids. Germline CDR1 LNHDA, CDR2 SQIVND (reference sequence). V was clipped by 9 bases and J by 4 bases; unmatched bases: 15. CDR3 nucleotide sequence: TGTGCCAGCAGAAACCCAACAGGGGGCCCGGTCACTGAAGCTTTCTTT. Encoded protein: CASRNPTGGPVTEAFF.

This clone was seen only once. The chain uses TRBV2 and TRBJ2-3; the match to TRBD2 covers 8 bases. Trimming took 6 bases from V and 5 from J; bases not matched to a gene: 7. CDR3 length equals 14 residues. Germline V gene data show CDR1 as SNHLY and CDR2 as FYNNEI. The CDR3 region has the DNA TGTGCCAGCAGCACGGGGGGGGCAGAAGATACGCAGTATTTT. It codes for CASSTGGAEDTQYF. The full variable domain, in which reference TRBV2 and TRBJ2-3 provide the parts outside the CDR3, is EPEVTQTPSHQVTQMGQEVILRCVPISNHLYFYWYRQILGQKVEFLVSFYNNEISEKSEIFDDQFSVERPDGSNFTLKIRSTKLEDSAMYFCASSTGGAEDTQYFGPGTRLTVL.

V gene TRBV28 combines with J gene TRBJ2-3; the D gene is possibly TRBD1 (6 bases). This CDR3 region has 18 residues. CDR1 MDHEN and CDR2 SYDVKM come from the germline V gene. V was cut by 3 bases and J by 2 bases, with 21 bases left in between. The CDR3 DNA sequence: TGTGCCAGCAGTTTTGAGAGCGGACAGTCCTCTTTCACAGATACGCAGTATTTT. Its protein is CASSFESGQSSFTDTQYF.

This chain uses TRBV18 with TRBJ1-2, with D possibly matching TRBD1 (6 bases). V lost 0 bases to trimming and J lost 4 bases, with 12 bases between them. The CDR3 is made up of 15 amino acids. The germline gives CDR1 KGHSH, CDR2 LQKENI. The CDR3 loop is CASSPPDSLSYGYTF. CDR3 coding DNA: TGTGCCAGCTCACCACCGGACAGCCTCTCCTATGGCTACACCTTC.